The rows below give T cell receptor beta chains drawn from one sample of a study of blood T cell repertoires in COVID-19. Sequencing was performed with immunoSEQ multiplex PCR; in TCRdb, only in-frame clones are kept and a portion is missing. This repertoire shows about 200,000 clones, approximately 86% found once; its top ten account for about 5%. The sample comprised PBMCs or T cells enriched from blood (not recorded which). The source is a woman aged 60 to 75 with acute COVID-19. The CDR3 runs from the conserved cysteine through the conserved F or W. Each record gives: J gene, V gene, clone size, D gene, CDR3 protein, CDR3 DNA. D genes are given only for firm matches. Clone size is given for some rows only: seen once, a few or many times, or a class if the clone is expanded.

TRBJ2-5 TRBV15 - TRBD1 CATSRDRNQETQYF TGTGCCACCAGCAGGGACAGGAACCAAGAGACCCAGTACTTC
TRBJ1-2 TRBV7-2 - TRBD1 CASSSPGQGEYGYTF TGTGCCAGCAGCTCCCCGGGACAGGGGGAGTATGGCTACACCTTC
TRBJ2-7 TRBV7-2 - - CASSQGLNSYEQYF TGTGCCAGCAGCCAGGGACTGAACTCCTACGAGCAGTACTTC
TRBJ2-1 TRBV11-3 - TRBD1 CASSLLGGTSSYNEQFF TGTGCCAGCAGCCTTCTAGGGGGCACGAGCTCCTACAATGAGCAGTTCTTC
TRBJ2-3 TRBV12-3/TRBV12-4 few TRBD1 CASRGTGRDTQYF TGTGCCAGCAGGGGGACAGGCCGAGATACGCAGTATTTT
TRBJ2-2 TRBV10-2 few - CASTQGLQNTGELFF TGCGCCAGCACCCAGGGACTGCAGAACACCGGGGAGCTGTTTTTT
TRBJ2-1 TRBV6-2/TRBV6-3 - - CASSYGGTGYNEQFF TGTGCCAGCAGTTACGGGGGGACGGGGTACAATGAGCAGTTCTTC
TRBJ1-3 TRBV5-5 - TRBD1 CASSWGQNLGNTIYF TGTGCCAGCAGCTGGGGACAGAACCTTGGAAACACCATATATTTT
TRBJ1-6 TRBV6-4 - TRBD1 CASRLDNSRTGRNSPLHF TGTGCCAGCCGGCTTGATAACTCGAGGACAGGGAGGAATTCACCCCTCCACTTT
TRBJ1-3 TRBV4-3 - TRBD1 CASSPRDRSSGNTIYF TGCGCCAGCAGCCCCAGGGACAGATCCTCTGGAAACACCATATATTTT
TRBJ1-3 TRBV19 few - CASRVRGAGNTIYF TGTGCCAGTAGGGTGCGGGGGGCTGGAAACACCATATATTTT
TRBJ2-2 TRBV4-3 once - CASSQDYGGTGELFF TGCGCCAGCAGCCAAGATTATGGGGGGACCGGGGAGCTGTTTTTT
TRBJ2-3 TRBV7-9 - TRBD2 CASSFGAYGTSGVDTQYF TGTGCCAGCAGCTTCGGTGCGTACGGGACTAGCGGGGTGGATACGCAGTATTTT
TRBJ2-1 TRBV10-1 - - CASSDKFF TGCGCCAGCAGTGATAAGTTCTTC
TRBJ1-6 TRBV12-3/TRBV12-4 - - CASSLNSNSPLHF TGTGCCAGCAGTTTGAACAGCAATTCACCCCTCCACTTT
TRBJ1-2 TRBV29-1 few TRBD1 CSVTGQGQGDYTF TGCAGCGTTACTGGACAGGGCCAAGGGGACTACACCTTC
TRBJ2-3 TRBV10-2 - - CASRESPTPTDTQYF TGCGCCAGCAGAGAGTCCCCTACCCCTACAGATACGCAGTATTTT
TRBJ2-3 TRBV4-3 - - CASSRGRGALDTQYF TGCGCCAGCAGCCGAGGCCGGGGGGCGCTTGATACGCAGTATTTT
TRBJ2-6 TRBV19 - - CASSILNWANVLTF TGTGCCAGTAGTATATTAAACTGGGCCAACGTCCTGACTTTC
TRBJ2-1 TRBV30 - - CAWSVDLFEQFF TGTGCCTGGAGTGTGGACTTGTTTGAGCAGTTCTTC
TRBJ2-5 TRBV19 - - CASSSPGESAPQETQYF TGTGCCAGTAGTAGCCCCGGAGAGAGCGCGCCGCAAGAGACCCAGTACTTC
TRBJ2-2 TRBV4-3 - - CASSQDRDRRGRGGELFF TGCGCCAGCAGCCAAGATAGGGATAGGAGGGGGCGCGGCGGGGAGCTGTTTTTT
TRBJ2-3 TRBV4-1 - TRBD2 CASSRPTGGTQYF TGCGCCAGCAGCCGACCGACGGGAGGCACGCAGTATTTT
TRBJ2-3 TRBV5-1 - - CASNGLTSTDTQYF TGCGCCAGCAATGGACTCACTAGCACAGATACGCAGTATTTT
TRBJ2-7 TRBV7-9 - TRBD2 CASSSGLAGTYFVYEQYF TGTGCCAGCAGCTCGGGACTAGCGGGGACTTACTTTGTTTACGAGCAGTACTTC
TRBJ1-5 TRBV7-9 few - CASSPGFGNQPQHF TGTGCCAGCAGTCCAGGGTTCGGAAACCAGCCCCAGCATTTT
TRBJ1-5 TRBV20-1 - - CSASPKNSPNQPQHF TGCAGTGCTAGTCCCAAGAACAGTCCGAATCAGCCCCAGCATTTT
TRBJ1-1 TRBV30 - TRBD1 CAWSVIDREGTEAFF TGTGCCTGGAGTGTAATTGACAGGGAAGGAACTGAAGCTTTCTTT
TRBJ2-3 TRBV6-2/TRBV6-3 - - CASSPSDWRAADTQYF TGTGCCAGCAGCCCCTCCGACTGGCGGGCCGCAGATACGCAGTATTTT
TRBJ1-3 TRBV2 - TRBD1 CATGAGTGGNTIYF TGTGCCACCGGTGCCGGGACAGGGGGAAACACCATATATTTT
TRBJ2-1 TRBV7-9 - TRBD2 CASSPHGGLANNEQFF TGTGCCAGCAGCCCCCATGGGGGACTAGCAAACAATGAGCAGTTCTTC